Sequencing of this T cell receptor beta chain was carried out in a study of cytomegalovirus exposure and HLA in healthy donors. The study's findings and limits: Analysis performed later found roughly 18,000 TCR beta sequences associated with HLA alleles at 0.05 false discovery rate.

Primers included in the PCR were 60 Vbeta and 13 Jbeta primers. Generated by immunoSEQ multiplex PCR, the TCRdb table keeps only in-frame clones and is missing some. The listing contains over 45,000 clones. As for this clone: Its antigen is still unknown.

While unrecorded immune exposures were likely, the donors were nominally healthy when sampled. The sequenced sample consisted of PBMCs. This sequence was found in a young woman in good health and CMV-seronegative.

The CDR3 spells CASSLAGGGDTQYF. CDR3 DNA sequence: TGTGCCAGCAGTCTAGCGGGGGGCGGAGATACGCAGTATTTT. V is TRBV6-4 and J is TRBJ2-3; 11 positions agree with TRBD2. The germline gives CDR1 MRHNA, CDR2 SNTAGT. The CDR3 contains 14 residues. V was pared by 5 bases and J by 5 bases, with 3 bases of the junction left unmatched.